This entry is about one T cell receptor beta chain. The data are from a study of blood T cell repertoires in COVID-19. Across the whole study: Acute-phase and convalescent COVID-19 samples originated in the United States, Italy and Spain. T cells, B-cell-depleted T cells, or PBMCs supplied cDNA or gDNA.

The CDR3 is made up of 15 amino acids. In germline, CDR1 is ENHRY, CDR2 SYGVKD. Trimming removed 7 bases from V and 6 bases from J; junction bases left unmatched: 9. Per the study methods: The authors estimated nucleated cell counts from reference gene primer amplification. Data came from immunoSEQ multiplex PCR; TCRdb stores just in-frame clones and leaves some out. For V, J and clone size, that table is used; D and trimming come from the DNA. The sample yields 110,000 to 150,000 clones, about nine tenths seen once. This sequence was found in a man aged 45-60 years with active or convalescent COVID-19. The J gene is TRBJ1-6, the V gene TRBV10-3; TRBD1 aligns across 7 bases. The specimen was peripheral blood. The chain's CDR3 is CAITASGQTNSPLHF. In nucleotides, the CDR3 is TGTGCCATCACCGCGTCGGGACAGACTAATTCACCCCTCCACTTT.